One and the same sample provided the 26 T cell receptor beta chains below, sequenced in a study of vaccination effects on CD4 cells after COVID-19. The data were produced by immunoSEQ multiplex PCR, yet TCRdb's version contains in-frame clones alone and is incomplete. The repertoire holds some 40,000 clones, with roughly 79% as singletons. After expansion with viral peptide pools in the ViraFEST assay, antigen-specific CD4+ T cells were sequenced. Upon completion of about eleven days in culture, CD4+ T cells were isolated. Two-dose BNT162b2 or mRNA-1273 vaccination was given to participants. These receptors' targets are unknown. The sequenced sample was CD4+ T cells from PBMCs cultured with HCoV-NL63 spike peptides, obtained after COVID-19 vaccination. These receptor sequences come from a human donor who received a COVID-19 vaccine. Some clones in this sample may be carry-over from other donors' samples.

The chain combines TRBV5-1 with TRBJ2-3; no reliable D call. The V end was cut by 1 base, the J end by 4 bases, with 7 bases between. Germline V gene sequence: CDR1 SGHRS, CDR2 YFSETQ. This CDR3 region has 13 residues. CDR3 in amino acids: CASSLSLADTQYF. CDR3 bases: TGCGCCAGCAGCTTGTCCCTAGCAGATACGCAGTATTTT.

The V call is TRBV30, the J call TRBJ2-7, with D perhaps TRBD2 (6 bases). The CDR3 sequence is 13 residues long. V was shortened by 2 bases and J by 2 bases, with 10 bases between the two germline ends. Germline V gene data show CDR1 as GTSNPN and CDR2 as SVGIG (reference sequence). The CDR3 here is CAWSMGLAYEQYV. For the CDR3, the DNA is TGTGCCTGGAGTATGGGACTCGCCTACGAGCAGTACGTC.

CDR3 nucleotides: TGTGCCAGCAGCTTAGGGACCTACAATGAGCAGTTCTTC. It encodes CASSLGTYNEQFF. The V and J genes are TRBV11-2 and TRBJ2-1; no firm D call. Trimming removed 1 base at V and 2 bases at J, with 3 bases between. CDR3 length: 13 residues. Germline loops: CDR1 SGHAT, CDR2 FQNNGV.

The chain recombines TRBV25-1 with TRBJ2-3, with 8 bases matching TRBD1. CDR1 and CDR2 from the germline V gene are MGHDK and SYGVNS. The V segment lost 2 bases and the J segment 3 bases; nucleotides outside the gene matches: 4. CDR3 length: 15 residues. The CDR3 DNA follows: TGTGCCAGCAGTGAAAGGACAGGGTGGACAGATACGCAGTATTTT. It yields the protein CASSERTGWTDTQYF.

The rearrangement joins TRBV5-1 to TRBJ2-1; TRBD2 agrees at 7 bases. Germline V lookup: CDR1 SGHRS, CDR2 YFSETQ. This CDR3 contains 15 residues. Trimming at V came to 1 base and at J to 4 bases, leaving 5 bases not matched to a gene. The CDR3 is CASSLTGGLYNEQFF. CDR3 DNA: TGCGCCAGCAGCTTGACGGGGGGATTATACAATGAGCAGTTCTTC.

In DNA form, the CDR3 reads TGCGCCAGCAGTGGGACTAGCGGGGGGATTCGGAAGCAGTATTTT. Encoded protein: CASSGTSGGIRKQYF. The chain joins TRBV10-1 to TRBJ2-3, with 14 bases that match TRBD2. This CDR3 has 15 residues. The V segment lost 4 bases and the J segment 11 bases; nucleotides outside the gene matches: 8. Germline V lookup: CDR1 WNHNN, CDR2 SYGVQD (reference sequence).

V gene TRBV5-6 combines with J gene TRBJ2-5; D perhaps matches TRBD2 (5 bases). The CDR3 contains 16 residues. V lost 4 bases, J lost 5 bases, and 21 bases lay in between. The germline gives CDR1 SGHDT, CDR2 YYEEEE. The CDR3 nucleotides read TGTGCCAGCAGCCCCGCCCGGGCGGGTGTAGGTGAGACCCAGTACTTC. Translating it yields CASSPARAGVGETQYF. Looking up the rest from reference TRBV5-6 and TRBJ2-5 gives the full variable domain: DAGVTQSPTHLIKTRGQQVTLRCSPKSGHDTVSWYQQALGQGPQFIFQYYEEEERQRGNFPDRFSGHQFPNYSSELNVNALLLGDSALYLCASSPARAGVGETQYFGPGTRLLVL.

The J gene is TRBJ2-3, the V gene TRBV20-1; 8 bases line up with TRBD2. Germline CDR1 and CDR2: DFQATT and SNEGSKA (reference sequence). Trimming cost V 3 bases and J 0 bases; bases outside gene matches: 5. The CDR3 covers 15 residues. The CDR3 loop is CSASTPGGSTDTQYF. The CDR3 DNA reads TGCAGTGCTAGTACCCCGGGGGGGAGCACAGATACGCAGTATTTT.

The chain carries TRBV19 and TRBJ1-1; 7 bases are shared with TRBD1. The CDR3 spans 16 residues. Trimming took 2 bases from V and 3 from J; bases not matched to a gene: 9. Germline V gene data show CDR1 as LNHDA and CDR2 as SQIVND (reference sequence). The CDR3 loop reads CASSITTGEWYTEAFF. The CDR3 bases are TGTGCCAGTAGTATAACCACAGGGGAATGGTACACTGAAGCTTTCTTT. Complete variable domain (other parts from reference TRBV19 and TRBJ1-1): DGGITQSPKYLFRKEGQNVTLSCEQNLNHDAMYWYRQDPGQGLRLIYYSQIVNDFQKGDIAEGYSVSREKKESFPLTVTSAQKNPTAFYLCASSITTGEWYTEAFFGQGTRLTVV.

The chain has TRBV6-2 or TRBV6-3 and TRBJ2-7; TRBD1 is a possible D gene (5 bases). In germline, CDR1 is MNHEY, CDR2 SVGEGT. This CDR3 region has 14 residues. V was cut by 5 bases and J by 2 bases, with 13 bases left in between. Here the CDR3 DNA reads TGTGCCAGCAGTAGGGGAATCGGCGCCTACGAGCAGTACGTC. Its translation is CASSRGIGAYEQYV.

Only one count was recorded for this clone. V usage is TRBV7-8 and J usage is TRBJ1-1, with 7 positions matching TRBD1. The V gene's germline CDR1 is SGHVS and CDR2 FQNEAQ. V was clipped by 0 bases and J by 7 bases; unmatched bases: 8. The CDR3 sequence is 15 residues long. CDR3 DNA: TGTGCCAGCAGCTTAGCGCGTGACAGGGTCCTTGAAGCTTTCTTT. Translating gives CASSLARDRVLEAFF. Full variable domain (remainder filled in from reference TRBV7-8 and TRBJ1-1): GAGVSQSPRYKVAKRGQDVALRCDPISGHVSLFWYQQALGQGPEFLTYFQNEAQLDKSGLPSDRFFAERPEGSVSTLKIQRTQQEDSAVYLCASSLARDRVLEAFFGQGTRLTVV.

CDR3 sequence reads: CATSDSQSTDTQYF. The CDR3 DNA reads as TGTGCCACCAGTGATTCCCAGAGCACAGATACGCAGTATTTT. V gene TRBV24-1 combines with J gene TRBJ2-3, with D hard to call. The CDR3 spans 14 residues. Trimming removed 2 bases from V and 0 bases from J, with 5 bases in between. In germline, CDR1 is KGHDR, CDR2 SFDVKD.

The genes are TRBV19 and TRBJ1-5; TRBD1 matches at 7 bases. The CDR3 length is 17 residues. CDR1 LNHDA and CDR2 SQIVND come from the germline V gene (reference sequence). Trimming removed 9 bases from V and 3 bases from J; junction bases left unmatched: 17. CDR3 nucleotides: TGTGCCAGCCAGACCCTGGGGGGGACAGTTCTCAATCAGCCCCAGCATTTT. Protein: CASQTLGGTVLNQPQHF.

The chain links TRBV6-5 to TRBJ1-6; 9 bases agree with TRBD1. Losses at the gene ends were 5 bases for V and 5 bases for J; bases not matched to a gene: 1. Germline V gene sequence: CDR1 MNHEY, CDR2 SVGAGI. The CDR3 contains 14 residues. The CDR3: CASSRQGDNSPLHF. The CDR3 DNA reads TGTGCCAGCAGTAGACAGGGGGATAATTCACCCCTCCACTTT.

The chain has TRBV6-5 and TRBJ2-3; 10 bases agree with TRBD1. The V gene's germline CDR1 is MNHEY and CDR2 SVGAGI. J lost 6 bases, V lost 10 bases, and 7 bases had no gene match. The CDR3 contains 13 residues. The CDR3 loop is CATRTGGVDTQYF. CDR3 nucleotide sequence: TGTGCCACCCGGACAGGGGGAGTGGATACGCAGTATTTT.

This clone was seen a few times. The chain joins TRBV12-3 or TRBV12-4 to TRBJ2-3; D is unclear. The ends were cut back, 2 bases at V and 6 bases at J, with 3 bases in the middle. The CDR3 is 11 residues long. The CDR3 DNA reads as TGTGCCAGCAGTTTAACGGATACGCAGTATTTT. Translated: CASSLTDTQYF.

This sequence joins TRBV24-1 and TRBJ1-2, with D maybe TRBD1 (5 bases). Trimming took off 5 bases at V and 8 bases at J, with 14 bases between the two ends. CDR1 KGHDR and CDR2 SFDVKD come from the germline V gene. This CDR3 has 13 amino acids. CDR3 amino acids: CATSAPAGRGYTF. The CDR3 nucleotides are TGTGCCACCAGTGCCCCGGCAGGGCGAGGCTACACCTTC.

The gene calls are TRBV19 and TRBJ1-1; no clear D. The CDR3 consists of 14 residues. Trimming removed 4 bases at V and 0 bases at J, with 9 bases between. In germline, CDR1 is LNHDA, CDR2 SQIVND (reference sequence). CDR3 amino acids: CASSTSAMNTEAFF. CDR3 coding DNA: TGTGCCAGTAGTACGTCGGCAATGAACACTGAAGCTTTCTTT.

This chain connects TRBV5-1 to TRBJ2-2, with 13 nucleotides matching TRBD2. Trimming at V came to 0 bases and at J to 0 bases, leaving 5 bases not matched to a gene. Germline V gives CDR1 SGHRS, CDR2 YFSETQ. CDR3 size: 19 residues. The CDR3 sequence is CASSLGTSGGPTNTGELFF. CDR3 sequence (DNA): TGCGCCAGCAGCTTGGGGACTAGCGGGGGACCTACGAACACCGGGGAGCTGTTTTTT.

J is TRBJ2-7 and V is TRBV28; the D gene is possibly TRBD1 (6 bases). V was pared by 6 bases and J by 2 bases, with 14 bases between. There are 14 residues in the CDR3. Germline CDR1 is MDHEN and CDR2 is SYDVKM. CDR3 DNA: TGTGCCAGCAGGGCAACCGGGACACCCTACGAGCAGTACGTC. Protein product: CASRATGTPYEQYV.

V usage is TRBV7-2 and J usage is TRBJ1-3; D is undetermined. This CDR3 has 15 residues. Between the trimmed V and J ends, which lost 0 bases and 0 bases, there was a span of 6 bases. The germline V gene has CDR1 SGHTA and CDR2 FQGNSA. The CDR3 DNA sequence: TGTGCCAGCAGCTTAGCGGTGTTCTCTGGAAACACCATATATTTT. Protein sequence: CASSLAVFSGNTIYF.

This clone was detected only once. The chain recombines TRBV5-6 with TRBJ2-5; TRBD1 might be the D (6 bases). The length of the CDR3 is 15 residues. CDR1 and CDR2 from the germline V gene are SGHDT and YYEEEE. Deletions cut 2 bases from V and 0 bases from J, with 11 bases between. CDR3 sequence reads: CASSFWGLHQETQYF. CDR3 DNA: TGTGCCAGCAGCTTCTGGGGGCTCCACCAAGAGACCCAGTACTTC.

The V call is TRBV11-2, the J call TRBJ2-5; TRBD2 matches 9 bases. This CDR3 region has 16 residues. The germline V gene encodes CDR1 SGHAT and CDR2 FQNNGV. V lost 5 bases to trimming and J lost 5 bases; unmatched junction nucleotides: 12. CDR3 region: CASSESGGGARETQYF. DNA of the CDR3: TGTGCCAGCAGCGAATCGGGCGGGGGGGCGAGGGAGACCCAGTACTTC.

This clone was picked up a small number of times. The DNA of the CDR3 is TGTGCCAGTAGTACGGCCGGGCCCCCCACTAATTCACCCCTCCACTTT. It codes for CASSTAGPPTNSPLHF. V usage is TRBV19 and J usage is TRBJ1-6; unclear D gene. Germline loops: CDR1 LNHDA, CDR2 SQIVND (reference sequence). The CDR3 extends over 16 amino acids. Between the trimmed V and J ends, which lost 4 bases and 6 bases, there was a span of 16 bases.

This clone is a singleton in its sample. The chain joins TRBV27 to TRBJ2-2; TRBD2 aligns across 12 bases. CDR3 length: 15 amino acids. The junction had 1 base not matched to a gene; V was cut back by 4 bases and J by 4 bases. Germline lookup yields CDR1 MNHEY and CDR2 SMNVEV (reference sequence). The CDR3 protein is CASSSGLAGTGELFF. The CDR3 region has the DNA TGTGCCAGCAGTTCGGGACTAGCGGGCACCGGGGAGCTGTTTTTT.

This chain joins TRBV5-1 and TRBJ1-5, with D perhaps TRBD1 (5 bases). The CDR3 is 14 amino acids. V lost 4 bases, J lost 5 bases, and 13 bases lay in between. Per germline, CDR1 SGHRS and CDR2 YFSETQ. CDR3 coding DNA: TGCGCCAGCAGCCCCGGGGCTGGGGATCAGCCCCAGCATTTT. It specifies CASSPGAGDQPQHF.